These T cell receptor beta chains were read from a single sample in a study of T cell changes during pregnancy in multiple sclerosis. Method: immunoSEQ multiplex PCR; TCRdb's copy keeps in-frame clones and lacks some. Of approximately 53,000 clones listed, around 90% were seen once; the top ten hold around 0.27%. The material was CD4+ T cells from peripheral blood mononuclear cells, obtained in the second trimester of pregnancy. These receptors were collected from a female donor with multiple sclerosis, enrolled in a pregnancy study. Each CDR3 is given with its conserved first and last residue. Fields, in order: CDR3 DNA, CDR3 protein, D gene, V gene, J gene, clone size. The D gene is left open where the match is weak. Not all rows give a size; the values are once, few, many and, for expanded clones, a class.

cdr3_nt: TGTGCCAGCAGTGAAAGTTTTACAGGAGTTGGCACTGAAGCTTTCTTT
cdr3_aa: CASSESFTGVGTEAFF
d_call: NA
v_call: TRBV6-1
j_call: TRBJ1-1
clone_size: NA

cdr3_nt: TGTGCCGCCAGAGACGGGGTAAACTATGGCTACACCTTC
cdr3_aa: CAARDGVNYGYTF
d_call: NA
v_call: TRBV28
j_call: TRBJ1-2
clone_size: few

cdr3_nt: TGTGCCACCAGCAGGGACAGGGGGCGCGAGCAGTACTTC
cdr3_aa: CATSRDRGREQYF
d_call: TRBD1
v_call: TRBV15
j_call: TRBJ2-7
clone_size: NA

cdr3_nt: TGTGCCAGCAGCGGGACAGCGTCCTACGAGCAGTACTTC
cdr3_aa: CASSGTASYEQYF
d_call: TRBD1
v_call: TRBV5-4
j_call: TRBJ2-7
clone_size: few

cdr3_nt: TGTGCCTGGAGTTCCAGGGGAGATTCACCCCTCCACTTT
cdr3_aa: CAWSSRGDSPLHF
d_call: NA
v_call: TRBV30
j_call: TRBJ1-6
clone_size: NA

cdr3_nt: TGTGCCAGCAGCTTTCAGCGGGGGGCTGCCGAATCCTACAATGAGCAGTTCTTC
cdr3_aa: CASSFQRGAAESYNEQFF
d_call: TRBD2
v_call: TRBV7-2
j_call: TRBJ2-1
clone_size: NA

cdr3_nt: TGTGCCAGCAGTCTAGAGACAGGGGGTAGCTATGGCTACACCTTC
cdr3_aa: CASSLETGGSYGYTF
d_call: TRBD1
v_call: TRBV27
j_call: TRBJ1-2
clone_size: NA

cdr3_nt: TGTGCCAGTAACGACCGGGACAGGGCATCCGATACGCAGTATTTT
cdr3_aa: CASNDRDRASDTQYF
d_call: TRBD1
v_call: TRBV19
j_call: TRBJ2-3
clone_size: NA

cdr3_nt: TGTGCCAGCAGCTTGGCCCTGGGACAGGGCGTTTACAATGAGCAGTTCTTC
cdr3_aa: CASSLALGQGVYNEQFF
d_call: TRBD1
v_call: TRBV5-6
j_call: TRBJ2-1
clone_size: NA

cdr3_nt: TGTGCCAGCAGTTCTATAGGAGACACTGAAGCTTTCTTT
cdr3_aa: CASSSIGDTEAFF
d_call: NA
v_call: TRBV25-1
j_call: TRBJ1-1
clone_size: NA

cdr3_nt: TGTGCCAGCAGTGAATCAGGATCTTATGGCTACACCTTC
cdr3_aa: CASSESGSYGYTF
d_call: NA
v_call: TRBV6-1
j_call: TRBJ1-2
clone_size: NA

cdr3_nt: TGTGCCAGCAGTGAGATAGCGGGGGGACCGAACACCGGGGAGCTGTTTTTT
cdr3_aa: CASSEIAGGPNTGELFF
d_call: TRBD2
v_call: TRBV6-1
j_call: TRBJ2-2
clone_size: NA